This TCR beta chain comes out of a study of read filtering for tumor transcriptome and immune sequencing. Study as a whole: Eight or nine patients were R-ISS I, some 15 were R-ISS II, six or seven were R-ISS III.

Every patient had bone marrow sampled while the disease was active. From 400 to 450 ng of RNA, a library with molecular barcoded alpha/delta and beta/gamma adaptors was made. TCRdb fed the reads into MiXCR, producing one record per CDR3 protein. This table holds around 130,000 distinct CDR3 sequences, roughly 13% found once. V gave up 8 bases and J gave up 3 bases, with 10 bases separating them. The CDR3 contains 13 residues. Per germline, CDR1 SGHTA and CDR2 FQGTGA. Points on this clonotype: A much bigger clone sits one base away, suggesting this may be a read error.

The sequenced material came from a population of CD138-negative cells sorted from bone marrow. The V and J genes are TRBV7-3 and TRBJ2-2; D call uncertain. This TCR was sampled from a donor older than 35 with multiple myeloma. In nucleotides, the CDR3 is TGTGCCAGCTCGAGAGTGGACACCGGGGAGCTGTTTTTT. Its translation: CASSRVDTGELFF.